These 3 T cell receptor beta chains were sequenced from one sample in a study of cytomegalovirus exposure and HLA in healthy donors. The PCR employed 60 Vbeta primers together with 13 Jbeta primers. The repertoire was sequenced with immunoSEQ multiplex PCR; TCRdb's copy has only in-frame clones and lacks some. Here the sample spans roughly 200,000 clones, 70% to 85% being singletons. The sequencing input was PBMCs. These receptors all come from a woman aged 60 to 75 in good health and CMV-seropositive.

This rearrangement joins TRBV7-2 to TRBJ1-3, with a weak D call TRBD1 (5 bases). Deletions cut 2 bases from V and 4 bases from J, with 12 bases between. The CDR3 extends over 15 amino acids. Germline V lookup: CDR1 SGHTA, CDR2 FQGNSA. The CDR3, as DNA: TGTGCCAGCAGCTTATGGCAGGGTTCGGGAAACACCATATATTTT. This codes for CASSLWQGSGNTIYF.

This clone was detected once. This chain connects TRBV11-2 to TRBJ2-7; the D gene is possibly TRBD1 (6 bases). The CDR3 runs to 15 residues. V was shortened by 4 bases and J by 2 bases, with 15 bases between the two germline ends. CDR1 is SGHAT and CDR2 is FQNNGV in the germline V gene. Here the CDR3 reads CASSSRTATTYEQYF. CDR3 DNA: TGTGCCAGCAGCTCAAGGACAGCAACAACCTACGAGCAGTACTTC. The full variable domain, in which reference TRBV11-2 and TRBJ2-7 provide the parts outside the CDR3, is EAGVAQSPRYKIIEKRQSVAFWCNPISGHATLYWYQQILGQGPKLLIQFQNNGVVDDSQLPKDRFSAERLKGVDSTLKIQPAKLEDSAVYLCASSSRTATTYEQYFGPGTRLTVT.

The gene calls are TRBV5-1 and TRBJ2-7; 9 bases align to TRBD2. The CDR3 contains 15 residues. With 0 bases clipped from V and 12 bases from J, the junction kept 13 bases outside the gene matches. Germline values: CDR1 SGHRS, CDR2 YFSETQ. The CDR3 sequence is CASSLEGTSPSEGYF. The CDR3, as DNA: TGCGCCAGCAGCTTGGAAGGGACTAGCCCCTCCGAGGGGTACTTC.